These T cell receptor beta chains were read from a single sample in a study of shared clonotypes between healthy human individuals. Here immunoSEQ multiplex PCR was the method, and the copy in TCRdb shows in-frame clones only, minus some. Of roughly 2.1 million clones detected, 85% to 95% appear once; the ten largest clones hold roughly 1.7%. The source material was naive CD8+ T cells from PBMCs. The receptors here all came from a man between 18 and 29 years old in good health. Some clones in this sample may be carry-over from other donors' samples. Both conserved end residues are part of each CDR3.

v_gene,j_gene,CDR3aa
TRBV30,TRBJ2-1,CAWSVHIGSYNEQFF
TRBV4-1,TRBJ2-7,CASSFRLAELYEQYF
TRBV28,TRBJ2-5,CASSLRGAGKEQETQYF
TRBV9,TRBJ2-7,CASSVAPRGYEQYF
TRBV11-2,TRBJ2-1,CASSHGPSGGRNEQFF
TRBV27,TRBJ2-3,CASRLAGGLDTQYF
TRBV7-9,TRBJ2-1,CASRPPGLATNEQFF
TRBV5-1,TRBJ2-1,CASSFHSSGNEQFF
TRBV23-1,TRBJ1-1,CASSQSDRADLGSTEAFF
TRBV7-3,TRBJ2-6,CASSSPLGGPKIGANVLTF
TRBV15,TRBJ2-3,CATSRRSGTTDTQYF
TRBV28,TRBJ2-3,CASSVYNGQSDTQYF
TRBV27,TRBJ1-5,CASSLRGTDFYSNQPQHF
TRBV6-6,TRBJ2-2,CASTKGLAGIGELFF
TRBV7-9,TRBJ1-3,CASSTTVGTASGNTIYF
TRBV14,NA,CASSPLRGAYEQYF
TRBV28,TRBJ2-7,CASSLPPGGEHFYEQYF
TRBV5-6,TRBJ1-1,CASTSPGGEAFF
TRBV29-1,TRBJ2-1,CSVEGGATLYNEQFF
TRBV7-2,TRBJ1-6,CASSFSDRGNSPLHF
TRBV10-3,TRBJ2-3,CAISPGATDTQYF
TRBV5-1,TRBJ2-1,CASSAGTGGSYNEQFF
TRBV18,TRBJ1-5,CASSLSPTEFNSNQPQHF
TRBV5-4,TRBJ2-1,CASSVLDEQFF
TRBV28,TRBJ2-7,CASSSLPGQGANEQYF
TRBV27,TRBJ1-5,CASSAIGGHSNQPQHF
TRBV29-1,TRBJ1-1,CSVTGREVPAFF
TRBV27,TRBJ2-7,CASSDSGSLSEQYF
TRBV6-5,TRBJ2-1,CASSLGTSGSNEQFF